The sequence of this T cell receptor (beta chain) was determined in a study of blood T cell repertoires in COVID-19. Study-wide context: From T cells, B-cell-depleted T cells, or PBMCs came the material, which was cDNA or gDNA.

Everyone who took part was roughly 18 to 95 years old, and they came from 24 US areas. Categorization into cohorts depended on clinical history that participants reported. Donors in Cohort 3 counted as recovered after two negative PCRs, clearance, or symptom resolution. Produced via immunoSEQ multiplex PCR; TCRdb's table is partial and in-frame only. Of approximately 200,000 clones listed, roughly 82% are singletons. Per the germline V gene, CDR1 is MNHEY and CDR2 is SMNVEV (reference sequence). This CDR3 spans 14 amino acids. V lost 3 bases and J 3 bases, leaving 12 bases between the germline ends. The rearrangement uses TRBV27 and TRBJ2-7; a possible D gene is TRBD2 (6 bases). This TCR came from a man in his forties who had recovered from COVID-19. Sequencing used PBMCs or T cells enriched from blood (not recorded which). This CDR3 is CASSLDWGGYEQYF. The CDR3 region has the DNA TGTGCCAGCAGTTTGGACTGGGGAGGCTACGAGCAGTACTTC.